These 26 T cell receptor beta chains originate from one sample sequenced in a study of cytomegalovirus exposure and HLA in healthy donors. Sequencing was performed with immunoSEQ multiplex PCR; in TCRdb, only in-frame clones are kept and a portion is missing. The repertoire holds 100,000 to 120,000 clones, with over 75% as singletons. The sequenced sample was PBMCs. These TCRs come from a woman between 18 and 29 years old in good health and CMV-seronegative.

The gene calls are TRBV9 and TRBJ2-3; TRBD1 matches at 7 bases. Per germline, CDR1 SGDLS and CDR2 YYNGEE. Trimming at V came to 1 base and at J to 2 bases, leaving 4 bases not matched to a gene. The CDR3 consists of 15 residues. DNA for the CDR3: TGTGCCAGCAGCGTAACCGGACAGGACACAGATACGCAGTATTTT. Translating it yields CASSVTGQDTDTQYF.

The chain uses TRBV7-2 and TRBJ2-1, with 8 bases aligning to TRBD2. Germline V gene lookup returns CDR1 SGHTA and CDR2 FQGNSA. Unmatched junction bases numbered 2, after V lost 2 bases and J lost 2 bases. The CDR3 spans 15 residues. The chain's CDR3 is CASSLRGGAYNEQFF. The CDR3 DNA follows: TGTGCCAGCAGCTTACGGGGGGGGGCCTACAATGAGCAGTTCTTC.

V is TRBV9 and J is TRBJ1-2; 7 nucleotides align to TRBD1. Trimming removed 5 bases from V and 1 base from J; junction bases left unmatched: 5. The germline V gene encodes CDR1 SGDLS and CDR2 YYNGEE. This CDR3 contains 14 residues. The CDR3 DNA reads as TGTGCCAGCAGTCCCCGGGACAGTAACTATGGCTACACCTTC. It translates to CASSPRDSNYGYTF. The entire variable domain, with the rest obtained from reference TRBV9 and TRBJ1-2, is as follows: DSGVTQTPKHLITATGQRVTLRCSPRSGDLSVYWYQQSLDQGLQFLIQYYNGEERAKGNILERFSAQQFPDLHSELNLSSLELGDSALYFCASSPRDSNYGYTFGSGTRLTVV.

The chain links TRBV7-8 to TRBJ1-6; D perhaps matches TRBD1 (5 bases). CDR3 length: 16 residues. CDR1 and CDR2 (germline): SGHVS, FQNEAQ. Trimming removed 6 bases at V and 3 bases at J, with 15 bases between. CDR3 coding DNA: TGTGCCAGCAGTCCTTCGCGGGGGAACTATAATTCACCCCTCCACTTT. Protein product: CASSPSRGNYNSPLHF.

The chain employs TRBV27 and TRBJ1-1; D gene unclear. Trimming stripped 6 bases from V and 3 bases from J, with 11 bases between. The CDR3 extends over 13 amino acids. Germline V lookup: CDR1 MNHEY, CDR2 SMNVEV (reference sequence). As DNA, the CDR3 is TGTGCCAGCAGGTCCTATGGGCACACTGAAGCTTTCTTT. It yields the protein CASRSYGHTEAFF.

The chain couples TRBV7-9 to TRBJ2-7, with D uncertain. This CDR3 region has 13 residues. Between the trimmed V and J ends, which lost 5 bases and 6 bases, there was a span of 14 bases. CDR1 and CDR2 (germline): SEHNR, FQNEAQ (reference sequence). CDR3 amino acids: CASSNGDRREQYF. The CDR3, as DNA: TGTGCCAGCAGCAACGGAGACCGGCGCGAGCAGTACTTC.

This chain uses TRBV19 with TRBJ1-5; D unresolved. Germline V lookup: CDR1 LNHDA, CDR2 SQIVND (reference sequence). Trimming took 3 bases from V and 1 from J, leaving 7 bases between them. This CDR3 has 14 amino acids. This CDR3 is CASSIVISNQPQHF. CDR3 bases: TGTGCCAGTAGTATCGTAATAAGCAATCAGCCCCAGCATTTT. The whole variable domain, filled in from reference TRBV19 and TRBJ1-5, reads DGGITQSPKYLFRKEGQNVTLSCEQNLNHDAMYWYRQDPGQGLRLIYYSQIVNDFQKGDIAEGYSVSREKKESFPLTVTSAQKNPTAFYLCASSIVISNQPQHFGDGTRLSIL.

The chain employs TRBV13 and TRBJ2-7; TRBD1 aligns across 8 bases. Looked up from germline, CDR1 is PRHDT and CDR2 is FYEKMQ (reference sequence). J gave up 5 bases and V 5 bases, and 8 bases lay outside the gene matches. The CDR3 is 14 amino acids. CDR3 loop: CASSPWTGRNEQYF. DNA of the CDR3: TGTGCCAGCAGCCCCTGGACAGGGAGGAACGAGCAGTACTTC.

The sample holds one count of this clone. The rearrangement uses TRBV10-3 and TRBJ2-5, with a tentative D call TRBD1 (6 bases). The CDR3 has 12 amino acids. Trimming left V 2 bases short and J 5 bases short, with 6 bases between. Germline-derived CDR1 and CDR2 are ENHRY and SYGVKD. The CDR3, as DNA: TGTGCCATCAGTGAGAGGGGGGAGACCCAGTACTTC. Its protein product is CAISERGETQYF.

The rearrangement joins TRBV30 to TRBJ1-3; D might be TRBD1 (5 bases). V shed 4 bases and J shed 0 bases, with 10 bases lying between them. The CDR3 extends over 14 amino acids. Germline assignment: CDR1 GTSNPN and CDR2 SVGIG (reference sequence). The CDR3 reads CAWKSDISGNTIYF. The CDR3 DNA is TGTGCCTGGAAGTCGGACATCTCTGGAAACACCATATATTTT.

The chain links TRBV27 to TRBJ2-7; TRBD1 aligns across 8 bases. Germline CDR1 and CDR2: MNHEY and SMNVEV (reference sequence). The CDR3 is 14 residues long. Trimming took 5 bases from V and 5 from J; bases not matched to a gene: 8. The CDR3 DNA reads as TGTGCCAGCAGTCCTACCGGACAGGGCCACGAGCAGTACTTC. It encodes CASSPTGQGHEQYF.

The V gene is TRBV28, the J gene TRBJ2-7; the match to TRBD1 covers 8 bases. Germline values: CDR1 MDHEN, CDR2 SYDVKM. Trimming cost V 5 bases and J 0 bases; bases outside gene matches: 6. This CDR3 region has 15 residues. The CDR3 here is CASSHGQGYSYEQYF. The CDR3 coding sequence is TGTGCCAGCAGTCACGGACAGGGCTACTCCTACGAGCAGTACTTC.

This chain's CDR3 is CASLRNTGELFF. DNA of the CDR3: TGTGCCAGCCTTCGTAACACCGGGGAGCTGTTTTTT. This chain uses TRBV27 with TRBJ2-2; D is uncertain. Germline assignment: CDR1 MNHEY and CDR2 SMNVEV (reference sequence). CDR3 length: 12 residues. The germline V and J ends were trimmed by 8 bases and 2 bases, with 6 bases remaining between them.

J is TRBJ1-5 and V is TRBV2, with no clear D. V dropped 3 bases and J dropped 2 bases, with 8 bases sitting between them. This CDR3 is 14 amino acids long. Germline loops: CDR1 SNHLY, CDR2 FYNNEI. The CDR3 DNA follows: TGTGCCAGCAGTGAGAGATCCGGCAATCAGCCCCAGCATTTT. Protein sequence: CASSERSGNQPQHF.

V gene TRBV30 combines with J gene TRBJ1-1, with D maybe TRBD1 (5 bases). The CDR3 has 13 residues. The germline V gene has CDR1 GTSNPN and CDR2 SVGIG (reference sequence). The germline V and J ends were trimmed by 6 bases and 2 bases, with 13 bases remaining between them. This chain's CDR3 is CACFGGPNTEAFF. CDR3 nucleotide sequence: TGTGCCTGCTTCGGGGGTCCTAACACTGAAGCTTTCTTT.

The chain has TRBV30 and TRBJ1-5; no clear D. The CDR3 is 13 residues long. V lost 0 bases, J lost 4 bases, and 7 bases lay in between. Germline CDR1 reads GTSNPN; CDR2 reads SVGIG (reference sequence). The CDR3 sequence: CAWSVIGNQPQHF. In nucleotides, the CDR3 is TGTGCCTGGAGTGTAATCGGGAATCAGCCCCAGCATTTT.

The chain uses TRBV6-5 and TRBJ2-7; D might be TRBD1 (5 bases). Trimming shortened V by 2 bases and J by 4 bases, and 9 bases separated the two germline ends. This CDR3 is 13 amino acids long. Germline loops: CDR1 MNHEY, CDR2 SVGAGI. The CDR3 DNA follows: TGTGCCAGCAGTTACACAGACAGTTACGAGCAGTACTTC. It specifies CASSYTDSYEQYF.

The rearrangement links TRBV4-2 to TRBJ2-7; D unresolved. The CDR3 totals 13 residues. Looked up from germline, CDR1 is LGHNA and CDR2 is YNFKEQ. V was clipped by 0 bases and J by 2 bases, with 5 bases between them. CDR3 nucleotides: TGTGCCAGCAGCCAAGATCGGGCCTACGAGCAGTACTTC. Protein sequence: CASSQDRAYEQYF.

This chain joins TRBV18 and TRBJ2-7; D ambiguous. Germline loops: CDR1 KGHSH, CDR2 LQKENI. V lost 2 bases to trimming and J lost 0 bases, with 14 bases between them. The CDR3 is made up of 16 amino acids. CDR3 protein: CASSPAAGTASYEQYF. Written as DNA, the CDR3 is TGTGCCAGCTCACCAGCAGCTGGAACAGCCTCCTACGAGCAGTACTTC.

V is TRBV27 and J is TRBJ1-6, with D tentatively TRBD1 (6 bases). This CDR3 comprises 16 residues. Trimming removed 3 bases at V and 7 bases at J, with 16 bases between. Per the germline V gene, CDR1 is MNHEY and CDR2 is SMNVEV (reference sequence). The CDR3 region has the DNA TGTGCCAGCAGTTTCCTCCCCGAACAGGGAAATTCACCCCTCCACTTT. This codes for CASSFLPEQGNSPLHF.

The J gene is TRBJ1-5, the V gene TRBV6-1; D is ambiguous. This CDR3 contains 14 residues. Germline CDR1 reads MNHNS; CDR2 reads SASEGT. V shed 6 bases and J shed 4 bases, with 13 bases lying between them. The CDR3 sequence: CASREWVANQPQHF. CDR3 nucleotides: TGTGCCAGCAGGGAGTGGGTAGCAAATCAGCCCCAGCATTTT.

The chain employs TRBV27 and TRBJ2-1; TRBD1 matches at 7 bases. V lost 2 bases to trimming and J lost 9 bases; unmatched junction nucleotides: 4. Germline CDR1 is MNHEY and CDR2 is SMNVEV (reference sequence). The CDR3 covers 13 residues. The CDR3 nucleotides are TGTGCCAGCAGTTTAAGGGGGCCTGGTGAGCAGTTCTTC. Protein: CASSLRGPGEQFF.

This clone was counted between two and nine times. The chain couples TRBV19 to TRBJ1-2; 7 bases fit TRBD1. CDR1 and CDR2 (germline): LNHDA, SQIVND (reference sequence). The CDR3 totals 13 residues. The trim removed 3 bases at V and 4 bases at J, leaving 2 bases unmatched. Here the CDR3 reads CASSIGTAYGYTF. The CDR3 DNA reads as TGTGCCAGTAGTATCGGGACAGCCTATGGCTACACCTTC.

This clone was seen only once. The chain combines TRBV6-1 with TRBJ1-1, with D perhaps TRBD1 (5 bases). Germline V lookup: CDR1 MNHNS, CDR2 SASEGT. The V end was cut by 4 bases, the J end by 3 bases, with 12 bases between. The CDR3 covers 14 residues. The CDR3 DNA follows: TGTGCCAGCAGTGCAACAGGTAAACACACTGAAGCTTTCTTT. It specifies CASSATGKHTEAFF.

The rearrangement links TRBV5-1 to TRBJ2-2; D is possibly TRBD1 (6 bases). Germline V gives CDR1 SGHRS, CDR2 YFSETQ. V shed 0 bases and J shed 6 bases, with 9 bases lying between them. The CDR3 is 14 residues long. The CDR3 region is CASSLGQVPGELFF. In DNA, the CDR3 is TGCGCCAGCAGCTTGGGACAGGTCCCCGGGGAGCTGTTTTTT.

V usage is TRBV29-1 and J usage is TRBJ1-2; TRBD1 is a possible D gene (5 bases). V was clipped by 2 bases and J by 6 bases, with 13 bases between them. This CDR3 is built from 13 residues. The germline V gene has CDR1 SQVTM and CDR2 ANQGSEA. Here the CDR3 reads CSVERLGGDGYTF. The CDR3 DNA reads TGCAGCGTTGAAAGGCTAGGAGGGGATGGCTACACCTTC.